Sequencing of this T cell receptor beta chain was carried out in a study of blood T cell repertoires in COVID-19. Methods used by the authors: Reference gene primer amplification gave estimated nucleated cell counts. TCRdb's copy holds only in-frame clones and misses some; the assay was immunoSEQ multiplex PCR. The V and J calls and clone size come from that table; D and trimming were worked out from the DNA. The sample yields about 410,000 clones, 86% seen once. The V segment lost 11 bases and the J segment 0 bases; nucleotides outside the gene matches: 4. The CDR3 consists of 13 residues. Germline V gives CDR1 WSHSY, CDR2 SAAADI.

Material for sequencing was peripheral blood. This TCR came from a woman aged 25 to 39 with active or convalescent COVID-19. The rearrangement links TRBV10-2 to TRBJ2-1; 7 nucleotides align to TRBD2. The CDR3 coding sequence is TGCGCCTCCGGCGGGAGCTCCTACAATGAGCAGTTCTTC. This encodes CASGGSSYNEQFF.